The T cell receptor (beta chain) described here comes from a study of cytotoxic CD8 clonotypes in ibrutinib-treated CLL. Germline CDR1 is GTSNPN and CDR2 is SVGIG (reference sequence). Trimming removed 4 bases from V and 2 bases from J, with 14 bases in between. This CDR3 spans 14 amino acids. Study-level points and caveats: Sustained-remission and progressing patients diverged in sampling times. Clonality showed a rise at ibrutinib response that reversed toward baseline at progression.

Assay: immunoSEQ multiplex PCR; the TCRdb copy retains only in-frame clones and omits some. The data hold about 150,000 clones, with 75% to 85% observed a single time. As regards this clone: Its matching antigen is unknown.

The sequence was obtained from a human donor with chronic lymphocytic leukemia. The source material was PBMCs, sampled after 12 months of ibrutinib treatment. The chain recombines TRBV30 with TRBJ1-2; D is uncertain. Here the CDR3 reads CAWNQLTANYGYTF. The CDR3 coding sequence is TGTGCCTGGAACCAACTCACAGCCAACTATGGCTACACCTTC.